Listed below are T cell receptor beta chains from one sample, sequenced in a study of blood T cell repertoires in COVID-19. The table came from immunoSEQ multiplex PCR; TCRdb's copy has only in-frame clones and leaves some out. Of 200,000 or so clones listed, 70% to 90% are singletons. The material sequenced was PBMCs or T cells enriched from blood (not recorded which). The receptors come from a woman aged 40 to 50 with acute COVID-19. Both conserved end residues are part of each CDR3. D genes are given only for firm matches. Clone size is given for some rows only: seen once, a few or many times, or a class if the clone is expanded.

abundance	d_gene	v_gene	j_gene	CDR3nt	CDR3aa
-	-	TRBV5-1	TRBJ1-4	TGCGCCAGCAGCTCCCAAACTGCAACTAATGAAAAACTGTTTTTT	CASSSQTATNEKLFF
-	TRBD1	TRBV19	TRBJ1-2	TGTGCCACCGGGGACAGGGGGCTTCGGAGCTATGGCTACACCTTC	CATGDRGLRSYGYTF
-	TRBD1	TRBV2	TRBJ1-4	TGTGCCAGCAGGGGACAGATAGGAAATGAAAAACTGTTTTTT	CASRGQIGNEKLFF
-	-	TRBV3-1/TRBV3-2	TRBJ2-5	TGTGCCAGCAGCCAACAGGGGAATCAAGAGACCCAGTACTTC	CASSQQGNQETQYF
once	TRBD1	TRBV7-9	TRBJ1-4	TGTGCCAGCAGCACTTACCCGGACAGGCGGGAGGGGGGAAAACTGTTTTTT	CASSTYPDRREGGKLFF
-	-	TRBV19	TRBJ1-1	TGTGCCAGTAGTGCCGGGACATCGATCGGGGCTTTCTTT	CASSAGTSIGAFF
-	TRBD1	TRBV5-1	TRBJ2-5	TGCGCCAGCAGCTTGCCAGGGGGCGATGGGACCCAGTACTTC	CASSLPGGDGTQYF
-	-	TRBV19	TRBJ1-1	TGTGCCAGTAGTATCGAGGGGGTGAACACTGAAGCTTTCTTT	CASSIEGVNTEAFF
once	TRBD1	TRBV7-3	TRBJ1-1	TGTGCCAGCAGCAGGGACAGGCAAACTGAAGCTTTCTTT	CASSRDRQTEAFF
-	-	TRBV2	TRBJ1-2	TGTGCCAGCACGGAGTCCTATGGCTACACCTTC	CASTESYGYTF
-	-	TRBV4-1	TRBJ2-1	TGCGCCAGCAGCCAAGGCGTATACAATGAGCAGTTCTTC	CASSQGVYNEQFF
once	TRBD1	TRBV7-9	TRBJ1-5	TGTGCCAGCAGCCTGGACAGGGAGAATCAGCCCCAGCATTTT	CASSLDRENQPQHF
-	-	TRBV19	TRBJ2-7	TGTGCCAGTAGTATAGATTCGACGGGCAGGGCCTACGAGCAGTACTTC	CASSIDSTGRAYEQYF
-	-	TRBV18	TRBJ1-4	TGTGCCAGCTCACCAGCCCTTGAGAATGAAAAACTGTTTTTT	CASSPALENEKLFF
-	-	TRBV7-9	TRBJ1-6	TGTGCCAGCAGCTTATCGCGGGGTATCTCCTATAATTCACCCCTCCACTTT	CASSLSRGISYNSPLHF
-	TRBD1	TRBV13	TRBJ1-6	TGTGCCAGCAATGAACAGGGGGCTTCTTATAATTCACCCCTCTACTTT	CASNEQGASYNSPLYF
-	TRBD1	TRBV15	TRBJ2-6	TGTGCCACCAGCGGGACAGTATCTGGGGCCAACGTCCTGACTTTC	CATSGTVSGANVLTF
-	-	TRBV27	TRBJ1-2	TGTGCCAGCAACGGGGGAGGGTTCGGCTACACCTTC	CASNGGGFGYTF
-	TRBD1	TRBV7-9	TRBJ1-1	TGTGCCAGCAGCTGGACAGGGGATTCCACTGAAGCTTTCTTT	CASSWTGDSTEAFF
-	-	TRBV7-9	TRBJ1-2	TGTGCCAGCAGCTTACCGGGGGATGGCTACACCTTC	CASSLPGDGYTF
-	TRBD1	TRBV6-5	TRBJ2-7	TGTGCCAGCAGTTTACAGGGGGCGCCGGGAGAGCAGTACTTC	CASSLQGAPGEQYF
-	-	TRBV5-1	TRBJ2-5	TGCGCCAGCAGCTTCGGCGGGCCGGGGGAGACCCAGTACTTC	CASSFGGPGETQYF
once	TRBD1	TRBV5-1	TRBJ2-1	TGCGCCAGCAGCTTGGACAGGGGATACAATGAGCAGTTCTTC	CASSLDRGYNEQFF
-	TRBD1	TRBV5-1	TRBJ1-1	TGCGCCAGCAGCTTGCCCGGGGACAGGGGGTCCACTGAAGCTTTCTTT	CASSLPGDRGSTEAFF
-	TRBD2	TRBV5-1	TRBJ2-5	TGCGCCAGCAGCTTGACGTCGCGGGGGGCCGTCCCGACCCAGTACTTC	CASSLTSRGAVPTQYF
once	TRBD1	TRBV7-9	TRBJ1-1	TGTGCCAGCAGCTTAGGAGAGGGGGCGTACACTGAAGCTTTCTTT	CASSLGEGAYTEAFF
-	-	TRBV29-1	TRBJ1-1	TGCAGCGGAAGGGCGGGTTTGAACACTGAAGCTTTCTTT	CSGRAGLNTEAFF
-	-	TRBV11-2	TRBJ1-2	TGTGCCAGCAGCCAAGTGGAACAGCTTAACTATGGCTACACCTTC	CASSQVEQLNYGYTF
-	TRBD1	TRBV24-1	TRBJ1-2	TGTGCCACCAGTGACGTAGACAGGGTGACTGGCTACACCTTC	CATSDVDRVTGYTF
once	TRBD1	TRBV9	TRBJ1-6	TGTGCCAGCAGTGGGACAGGTGCGAATTCACCCCTCCACTTT	CASSGTGANSPLHF
-	-	TRBV3-1/TRBV3-2	TRBJ2-6	TGTGCCAGCAGCCCCGTACAGGACCTTGGGGCCAACGTCCTGACTTTC	CASSPVQDLGANVLTF
-	TRBD1	TRBV7-9	TRBJ1-4	TGTGCCAGCAGCTCCTCTAGACAGGGATCTATTAATGAAAAACTGTTTTTT	CASSSSRQGSINEKLFF
once	-	TRBV7-8	TRBJ1-1	TGTGCCAGCTTCTCAGGGTCGGGCACTGAAGCTTTCTTT	CASFSGSGTEAFF
-	TRBD2	TRBV27	TRBJ2-7	TGTGCCAGCAGTCTTTCCGGCCCGGGACTAGCGGGGGGCCGGTACGAGCAGTACTTC	CASSLSGPGLAGGRYEQYF
once	-	TRBV6-5	TRBJ2-5	TGTGCCAGCAGCAAAGGACGGGAGCAAGAGACCCAGTACTTC	CASSKGREQETQYF
-	-	TRBV5-1	TRBJ2-2	TGCGCCAGCAGCTTGGCGACAGGCACCGGGGAGCTGTTTTTT	CASSLATGTGELFF
-	TRBD1	TRBV11-2	TRBJ2-1	TGTGCCAGCAGCCTCGGACAGGGTAGAGCCAATGAGCAGTTCTTC	CASSLGQGRANEQFF
-	-	TRBV5-6	TRBJ1-1	TGTGCCAGCAGCGTAGTGGGGAGGGGGAACACTGAAGCTTTCTTT	CASSVVGRGNTEAFF
-	-	TRBV16	TRBJ2-1	TGTGCCAGCAGCCAAAACCTAGCGACCTACAATGAGCAGTTCTTC	CASSQNLATYNEQFF
-	-	TRBV11-3	TRBJ1-1	TGTGCCAGCAGCTTAACCGGGAACACTGAAGCTTTCTTT	CASSLTGNTEAFF
-	TRBD2	TRBV6-4	TRBJ2-2	TGTGCCAGCAGTCCTTTAGCGGGGGGATCGAACACCGGGGAGCTGTTTTTT	CASSPLAGGSNTGELFF
-	-	TRBV12-3/TRBV12-4	TRBJ1-1	TGTGCCAGCGGCGGCTTGAACACTGAAGCTTTCTTT	CASGGLNTEAFF
few	TRBD1	TRBV6-2/TRBV6-3	TRBJ2-3	TGTGCCAGCAGTCCCTCCCCGGGACAGGGGGCAGATACGCAGTATTTT	CASSPSPGQGADTQYF
-	-	TRBV29-1	TRBJ1-1	TGCAGCGTGGTTATCGGGGGGGCGTTCTACGCTGAAGCTTTCTTT	CSVVIGGAFYAEAFF
-	TRBD1	TRBV15	TRBJ1-2	TGTGCCACCAGCAGAGATTTAACCCCGGGACAGGATGGCTACACCTTC	CATSRDLTPGQDGYTF
few	TRBD1	TRBV5-1	TRBJ1-2	TGCGCCAGCAGCTCGACAGGGAGAGATGGCTACACCTTC	CASSSTGRDGYTF
-	TRBD1	TRBV7-8	TRBJ1-2	TGTGCCAGCAGCATTACAGGGGTCGACTATGGCTACACCTTC	CASSITGVDYGYTF
-	-	TRBV7-2	TRBJ1-5	TGTGCCAGCGCAAAGGGGGATCTTAGCAATCAGCCCCAGCATTTT	CASAKGDLSNQPQHF
-	-	TRBV5-4	TRBJ2-2	TGTGCCAGCAGCCTCAGGGGGGCGGAAGCCACCGGGGAGCTGTTTTTT	CASSLRGAEATGELFF
-	-	TRBV27	TRBJ1-1	TGTGCCAGCAGTTTATTCTCGGGTGGGTGGGCTGAAGCTTTCTTT	CASSLFSGGWAEAFF
-	-	TRBV10-3	TRBJ1-6	TGTGCCATCAGTGGCCGGGACACCGACTCACCCCTCCACTTT	CAISGRDTDSPLHF
once	-	TRBV12-3/TRBV12-4	TRBJ1-2	TGTGCCAGCAGTTTGCCCGGAGGGGGCTACACCTTC	CASSLPGGGYTF
-	-	TRBV2	TRBJ1-1	TGTGCCAGCAGTGAGAACAGGGTTAGCACTGAAGCTTTCTTT	CASSENRVSTEAFF
-	-	TRBV10-2	TRBJ2-1	TGCGCCAGCAGTGAGTGGGGGGACAATGAGCAGTTCTTC	CASSEWGDNEQFF
-	-	TRBV3-1/TRBV3-2	TRBJ1-4	TGTGCCAGCAGCCCTGCGGGGCGGGGTGAAAAACTGTTTTTT	CASSPAGRGEKLFF